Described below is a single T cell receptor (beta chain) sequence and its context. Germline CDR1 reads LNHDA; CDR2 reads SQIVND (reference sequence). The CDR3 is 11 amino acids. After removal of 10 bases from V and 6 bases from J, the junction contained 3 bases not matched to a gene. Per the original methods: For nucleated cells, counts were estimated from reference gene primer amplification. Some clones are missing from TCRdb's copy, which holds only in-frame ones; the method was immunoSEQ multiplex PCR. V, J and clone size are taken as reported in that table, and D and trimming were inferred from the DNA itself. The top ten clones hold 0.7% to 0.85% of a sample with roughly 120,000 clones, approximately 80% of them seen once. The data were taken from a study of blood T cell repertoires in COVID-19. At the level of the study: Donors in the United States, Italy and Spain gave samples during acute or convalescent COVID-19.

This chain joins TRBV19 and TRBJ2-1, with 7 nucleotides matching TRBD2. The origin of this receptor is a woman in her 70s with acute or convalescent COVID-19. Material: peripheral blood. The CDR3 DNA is TGTGCCACGACTAGCAGCAATGAGCAGTTCTTC. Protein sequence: CATTSSNEQFF.